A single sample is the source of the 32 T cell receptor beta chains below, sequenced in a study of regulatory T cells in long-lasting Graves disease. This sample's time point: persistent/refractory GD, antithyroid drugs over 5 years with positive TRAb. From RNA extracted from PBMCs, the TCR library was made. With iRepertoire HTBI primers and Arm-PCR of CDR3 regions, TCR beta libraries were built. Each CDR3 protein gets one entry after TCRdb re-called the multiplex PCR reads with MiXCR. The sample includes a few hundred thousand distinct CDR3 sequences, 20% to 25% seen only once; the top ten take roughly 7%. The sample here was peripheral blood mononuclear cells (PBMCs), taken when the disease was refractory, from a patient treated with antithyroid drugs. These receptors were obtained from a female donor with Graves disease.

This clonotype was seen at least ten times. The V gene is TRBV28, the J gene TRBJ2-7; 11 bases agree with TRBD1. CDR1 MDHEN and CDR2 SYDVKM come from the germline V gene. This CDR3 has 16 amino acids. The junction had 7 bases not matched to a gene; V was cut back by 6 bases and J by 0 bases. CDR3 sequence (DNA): TGTGCCAGCAGGCGGACAGGGGGCCTCAACTCCTACGAGCAGTACTTC. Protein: CASRRTGGLNSYEQYF.

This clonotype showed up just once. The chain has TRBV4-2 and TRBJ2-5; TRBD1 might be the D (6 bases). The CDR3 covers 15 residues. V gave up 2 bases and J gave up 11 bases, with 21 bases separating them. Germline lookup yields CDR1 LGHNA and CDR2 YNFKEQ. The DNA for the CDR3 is TGTGCCAGCAGCCAATACCCTGCAGGAGGCCAGGGGCAGTACTTC. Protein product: CASSQYPAGGQGQYF.

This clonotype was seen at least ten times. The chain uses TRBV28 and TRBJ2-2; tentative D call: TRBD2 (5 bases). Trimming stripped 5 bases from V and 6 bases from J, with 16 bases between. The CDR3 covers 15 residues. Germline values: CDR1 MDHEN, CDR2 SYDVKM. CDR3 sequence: CASSIGLLYPGELFF. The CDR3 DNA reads TGTGCCAGCAGTATAGGACTGCTGTATCCCGGGGAGCTGTTTTTT.

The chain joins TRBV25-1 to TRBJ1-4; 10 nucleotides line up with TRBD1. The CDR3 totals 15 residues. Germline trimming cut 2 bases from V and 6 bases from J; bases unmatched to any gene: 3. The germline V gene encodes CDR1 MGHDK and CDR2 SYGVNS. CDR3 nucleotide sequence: TGTGCCAGCAGTGAACCTGGGACAGGGGATGAAAAACTGTTTTTT. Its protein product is CASSEPGTGDEKLFF.

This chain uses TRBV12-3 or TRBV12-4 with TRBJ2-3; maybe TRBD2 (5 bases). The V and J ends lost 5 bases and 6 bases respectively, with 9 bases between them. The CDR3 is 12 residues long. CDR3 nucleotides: TGTGCCAGCAGTCGGACTTCGGATACGCAGTATTTT. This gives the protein CASSRTSDTQYF.

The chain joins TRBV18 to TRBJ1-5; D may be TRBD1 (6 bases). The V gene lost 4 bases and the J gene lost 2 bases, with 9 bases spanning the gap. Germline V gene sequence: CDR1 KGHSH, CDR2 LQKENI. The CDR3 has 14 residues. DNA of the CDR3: TGTGCCAGCTCACGGGACAAGGGCAATCAGCCCCAGCATTTT. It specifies CASSRDKGNQPQHF.

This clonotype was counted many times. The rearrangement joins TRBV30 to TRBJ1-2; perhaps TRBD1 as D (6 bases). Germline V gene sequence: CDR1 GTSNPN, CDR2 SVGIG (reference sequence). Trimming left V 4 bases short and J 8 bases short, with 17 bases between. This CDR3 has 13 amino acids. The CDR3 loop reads CAWNPTGGSGYTF. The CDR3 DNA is TGTGCCTGGAACCCTACCGGGGGCAGCGGCTACACCTTC.

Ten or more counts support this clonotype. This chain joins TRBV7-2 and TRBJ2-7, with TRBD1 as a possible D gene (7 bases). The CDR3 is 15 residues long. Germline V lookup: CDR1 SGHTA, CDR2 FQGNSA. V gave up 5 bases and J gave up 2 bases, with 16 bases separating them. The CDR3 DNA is TGTGCCAGCAGCCGCGGGACAGCCATCGCCTACGAGCAGTACTTC. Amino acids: CASSRGTAIAYEQYF.

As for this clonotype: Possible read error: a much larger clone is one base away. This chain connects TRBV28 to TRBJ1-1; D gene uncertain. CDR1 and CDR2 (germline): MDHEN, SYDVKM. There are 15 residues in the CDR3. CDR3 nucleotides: TGTGTCAGCAGTTTATTTTACGAATTGGACACTGAAGCTTTCTTT. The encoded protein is CVSSLFYELDTEAFF. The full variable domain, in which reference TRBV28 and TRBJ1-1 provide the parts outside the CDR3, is DVKVTQSSRYLVKRTGEKVFLECVQDMDHENMFWYRQDPGLGLRLIYFSYDVKMKEKGDIPEGYSVSREKKERFSLILESASTNQTSMYLCVSSLFYELDTEAFFGQGTRLTVV.

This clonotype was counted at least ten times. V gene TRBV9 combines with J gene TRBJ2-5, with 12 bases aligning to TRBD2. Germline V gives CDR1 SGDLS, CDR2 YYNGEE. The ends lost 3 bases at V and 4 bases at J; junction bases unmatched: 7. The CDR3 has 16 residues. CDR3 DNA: TGTGCCAGCAGCGCATCTAGCGGGAGGGCCCCAGAGACCCAGTACTTC. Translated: CASSASSGRAPETQYF.

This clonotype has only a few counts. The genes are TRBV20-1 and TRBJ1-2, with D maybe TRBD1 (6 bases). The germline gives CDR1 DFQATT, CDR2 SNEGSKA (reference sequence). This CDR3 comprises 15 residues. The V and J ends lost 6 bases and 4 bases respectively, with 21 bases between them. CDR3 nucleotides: TGCAGTGCCCAGAGGGGGACCGACACCCTCTATGGCTACACCTTC. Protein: CSAQRGTDTLYGYTF.

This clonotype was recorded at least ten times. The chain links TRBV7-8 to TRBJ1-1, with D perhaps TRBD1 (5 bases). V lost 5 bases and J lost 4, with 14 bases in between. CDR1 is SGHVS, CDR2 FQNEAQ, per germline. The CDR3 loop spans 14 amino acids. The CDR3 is CASSRSGRGTEAFF. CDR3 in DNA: TGTGCCAGCAGCCGTTCGGGGCGAGGCACTGAAGCTTTCTTT.

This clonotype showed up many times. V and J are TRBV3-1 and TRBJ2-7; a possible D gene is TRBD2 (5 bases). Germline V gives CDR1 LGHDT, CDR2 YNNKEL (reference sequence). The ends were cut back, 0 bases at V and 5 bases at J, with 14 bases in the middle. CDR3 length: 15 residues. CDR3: CASSQDRVGGDEQYF. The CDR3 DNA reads TGTGCCAGCAGCCAAGATCGTGTAGGAGGCGACGAGCAGTACTTC.

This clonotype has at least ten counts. This chain's CDR3 is CASRGGPTGESGYTF. Written as DNA, the CDR3 is TGTGCCAGTCGGGGCGGCCCCACAGGGGAAAGTGGCTACACCTTC. The chain recombines TRBV28 with TRBJ1-2; 7 bases are shared with TRBD1. Germline loops: CDR1 MDHEN, CDR2 SYDVKM. Trimming at V came to 9 bases and at J to 7 bases, leaving 17 bases not matched to a gene. The CDR3 consists of 15 residues.

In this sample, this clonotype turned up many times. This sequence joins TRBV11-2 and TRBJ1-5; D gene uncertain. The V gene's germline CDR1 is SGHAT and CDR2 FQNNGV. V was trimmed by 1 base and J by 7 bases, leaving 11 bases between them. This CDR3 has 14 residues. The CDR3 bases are TGTGCCAGCAGCTTAGGGGTGGGAAACCAGCCCCAGCATTTT. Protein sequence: CASSLGVGNQPQHF.

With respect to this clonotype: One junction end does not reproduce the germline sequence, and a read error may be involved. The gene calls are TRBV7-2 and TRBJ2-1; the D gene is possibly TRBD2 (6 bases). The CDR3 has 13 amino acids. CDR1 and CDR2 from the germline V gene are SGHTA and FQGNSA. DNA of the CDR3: TGTGCCAGCAGTCGCGGGGTGAACAATGGGCAGTTCTTC. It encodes CASSRGVNNGQFF.

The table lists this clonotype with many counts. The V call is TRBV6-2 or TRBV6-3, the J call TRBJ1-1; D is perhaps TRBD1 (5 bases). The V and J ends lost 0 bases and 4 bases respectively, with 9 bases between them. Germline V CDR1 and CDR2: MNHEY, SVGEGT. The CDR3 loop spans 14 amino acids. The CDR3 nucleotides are TGTGCCAGCAGTTACTCGGGGGGTAGCACTGAAGCTTTCTTT. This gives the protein CASSYSGGSTEAFF.

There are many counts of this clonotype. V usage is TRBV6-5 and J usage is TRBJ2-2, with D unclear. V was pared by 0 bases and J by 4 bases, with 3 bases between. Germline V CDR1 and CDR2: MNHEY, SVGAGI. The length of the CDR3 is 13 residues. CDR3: CASSYSGTGELFF. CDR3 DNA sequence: TGTGCCAGCAGTTACTCGGGCACCGGGGAGCTGTTTTTT.

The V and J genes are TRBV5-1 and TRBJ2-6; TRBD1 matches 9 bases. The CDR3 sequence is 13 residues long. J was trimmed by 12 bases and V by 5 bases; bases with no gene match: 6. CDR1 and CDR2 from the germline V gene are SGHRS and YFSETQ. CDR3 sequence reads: CASREGQGSVLTF. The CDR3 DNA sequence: TGCGCCAGCAGAGAGGGACAGGGATCCGTCCTGACTTTC. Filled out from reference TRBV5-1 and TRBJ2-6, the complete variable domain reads KAGVTQTPRYLIKTRGQQVTLSCSPISGHRSVSWYQQTPGQGLQFLFEYFSETQRNKGNFPGRFSGRQFSNSRSEMNVSTLELGDSALYLCASREGQGSVLTFGAGSRLTVL.

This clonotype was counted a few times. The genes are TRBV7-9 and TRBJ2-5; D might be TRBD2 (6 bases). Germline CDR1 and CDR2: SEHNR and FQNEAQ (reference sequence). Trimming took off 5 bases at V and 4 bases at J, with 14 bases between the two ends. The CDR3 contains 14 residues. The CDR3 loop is CASSPGASRETQYF. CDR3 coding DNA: TGTGCCAGCAGCCCGGGAGCCAGCAGAGAGACCCAGTACTTC.

DNA for the CDR3: TGTGCCAGCTCCCCAAGCCAGGGGCCCCGCTACGAGCAGTACTTC. It yields the protein CASSPSQGPRYEQYF. V usage is TRBV11-2 and J usage is TRBJ2-7; maybe TRBD1 (6 bases). V lost 8 bases to trimming and J lost 3 bases, with 20 bases between them. In germline, CDR1 is SGHAT, CDR2 FQNNGV. The length of the CDR3 is 15 residues. The full variable domain, with the rest looked up from reference TRBV11-2 and TRBJ2-7, is EAGVAQSPRYKIIEKRQSVAFWCNPISGHATLYWYQQILGQGPKLLIQFQNNGVVDDSQLPKDRFSAERLKGVDSTLKIQPAKLEDSAVYLCASSPSQGPRYEQYFGPGTRLTVT.

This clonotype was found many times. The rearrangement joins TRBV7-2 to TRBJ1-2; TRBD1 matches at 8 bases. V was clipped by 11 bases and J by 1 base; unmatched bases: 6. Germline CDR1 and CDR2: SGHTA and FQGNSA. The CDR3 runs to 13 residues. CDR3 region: CARKDRDNYGYTF. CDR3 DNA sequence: TGTGCCCGTAAGGACAGGGATAACTATGGCTACACCTTC. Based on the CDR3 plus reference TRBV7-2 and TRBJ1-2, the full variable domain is GAGVSQSPSNKVTEKGKDVELRCDPISGHTALYWYRQSLGQGLEFLIYFQGNSAPDKSGLPSDRFSAERTGGSVSTLTIQRTQQEDSAVYLCARKDRDNYGYTFGSGTRLTVV.

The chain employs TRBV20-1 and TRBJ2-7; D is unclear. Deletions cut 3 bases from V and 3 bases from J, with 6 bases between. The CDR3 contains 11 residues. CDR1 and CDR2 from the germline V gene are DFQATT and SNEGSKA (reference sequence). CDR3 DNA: TGCAGTGCTAGTTGGCACTACGAGCAGTACTTC. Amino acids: CSASWHYEQYF.

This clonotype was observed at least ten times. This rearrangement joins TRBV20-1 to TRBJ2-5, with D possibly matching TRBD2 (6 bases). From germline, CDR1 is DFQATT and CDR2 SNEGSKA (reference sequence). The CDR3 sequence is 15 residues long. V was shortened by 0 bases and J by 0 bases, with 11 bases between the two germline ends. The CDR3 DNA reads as TGCAGTGCTAGAGATCCTGGGGGGTACCAAGAGACCCAGTACTTC. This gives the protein CSARDPGGYQETQYF.

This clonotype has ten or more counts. For the CDR3, the DNA is TGTGCCAGCAGCTTAGGAGTAGCGGGAGCCTACGAGCAGTACTTC. This translates into CASSLGVAGAYEQYF. The chain carries TRBV7-3 and TRBJ2-7, with 9 bases matching TRBD2. The length of the CDR3 is 15 residues. In germline, CDR1 is SGHTA, CDR2 FQGTGA. Unmatched junction bases numbered 4, after V lost 2 bases and J lost 2 bases.

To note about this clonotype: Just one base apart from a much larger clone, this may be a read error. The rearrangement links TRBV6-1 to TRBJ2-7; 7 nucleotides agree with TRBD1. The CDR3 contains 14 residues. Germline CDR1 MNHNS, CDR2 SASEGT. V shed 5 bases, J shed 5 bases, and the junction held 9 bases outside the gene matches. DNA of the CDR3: TGTGCCAGCAGTCGCGCTCAGGGGGACCACGAGCAGTACTTC. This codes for CASSRAQGDHEQYF.

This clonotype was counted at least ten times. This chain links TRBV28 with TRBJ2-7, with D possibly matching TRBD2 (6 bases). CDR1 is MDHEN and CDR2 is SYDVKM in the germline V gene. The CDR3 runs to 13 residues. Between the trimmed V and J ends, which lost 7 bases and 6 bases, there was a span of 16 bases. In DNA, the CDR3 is TGTGCCAGCAAGGTAGGAGGGAACAGCGAGCAGTACTTC. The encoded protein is CASKVGGNSEQYF.

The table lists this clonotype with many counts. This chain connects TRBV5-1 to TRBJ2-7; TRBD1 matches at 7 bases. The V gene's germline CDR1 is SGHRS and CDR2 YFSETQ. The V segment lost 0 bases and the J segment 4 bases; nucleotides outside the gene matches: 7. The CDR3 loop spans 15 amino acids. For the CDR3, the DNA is TGCGCCAGCAGCTTGGCGACAGGGAGTCAATACGAGCAGTACTTC. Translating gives CASSLATGSQYEQYF. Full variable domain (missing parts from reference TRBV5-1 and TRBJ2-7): KAGVTQTPRYLIKTRGQQVTLSCSPISGHRSVSWYQQTPGQGLQFLFEYFSETQRNKGNFPGRFSGRQFSNSRSEMNVSTLELGDSALYLCASSLATGSQYEQYFGPGTRLTVT.

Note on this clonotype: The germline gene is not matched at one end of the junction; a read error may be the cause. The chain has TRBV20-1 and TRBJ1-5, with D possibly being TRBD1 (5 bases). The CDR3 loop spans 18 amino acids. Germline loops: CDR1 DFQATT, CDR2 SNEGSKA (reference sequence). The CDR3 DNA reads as TGCAGTGCTGGAGAGAGGGGAGCGGGCTCTTATAGCAATCAGCCCCAGCATTTT. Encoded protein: CSAGERGAGSYSNQPQHF.

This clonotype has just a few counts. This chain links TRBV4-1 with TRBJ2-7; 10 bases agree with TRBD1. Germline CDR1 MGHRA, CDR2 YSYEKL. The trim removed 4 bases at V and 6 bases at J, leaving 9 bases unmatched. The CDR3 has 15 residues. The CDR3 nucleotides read TGCGCCAGCAGCCTGACAGGGGGCGCCTCCATCGAGCAGTACTTC. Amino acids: CASSLTGGASIEQYF.

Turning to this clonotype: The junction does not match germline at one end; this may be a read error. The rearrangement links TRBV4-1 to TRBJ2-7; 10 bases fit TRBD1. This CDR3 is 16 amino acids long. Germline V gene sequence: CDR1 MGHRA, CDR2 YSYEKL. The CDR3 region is CASSQDLGQGSSEQYF. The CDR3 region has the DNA TGCGCCAGCAGCCAAGATTTGGGACAGGGGTCCTCCGAGCAGTACTTC.

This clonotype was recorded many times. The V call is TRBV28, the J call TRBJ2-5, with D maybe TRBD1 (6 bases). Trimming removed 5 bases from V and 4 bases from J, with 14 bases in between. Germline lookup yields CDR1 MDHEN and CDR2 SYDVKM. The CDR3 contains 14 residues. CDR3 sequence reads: CASSQGGLSETQYF. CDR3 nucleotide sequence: TGTGCCAGCAGTCAAGGGGGTCTGTCAGAGACCCAGTACTTC.